The T cell receptor beta chain under discussion was sequenced for a study of blood T cell repertoires in COVID-19. The overall study: Whether acute or convalescent, the COVID-19 samples came from the United States, Italy and Spain. T cells, B-cell-depleted T cells, or PBMCs provided the cDNA or gDNA that served as material.

Clinical histories supplied by participants themselves formed the basis of cohort assignment. Germline assignment: CDR1 SNHLY and CDR2 FYNNEI. The CDR3 totals 14 residues. Deletions cut 7 bases from V and 1 base from J, with 10 bases between. Authors' data handling: It was from reference gene primer amplification that nucleated cell counts were estimated. Using immunoSEQ multiplex PCR, the repertoire was profiled, and TCRdb retains in-frame clones only, with some absent. That table supplies the V and J calls and clone size; D and trimming were determined from the DNA. This table holds fewer than 200,000 clones, 80% to 90% found once. The sample holds a few counts of this clone.

The gene calls are TRBV2 and TRBJ2-2; D possibly corresponds to TRBD1 (6 bases). Sample: PBMCs or T cells enriched from blood (not recorded which). The sequence was collected from a woman aged 45-60 years in a cohort exposed to, infected with or recovered from COVID-19 (not recorded which). CDR3 sequence: CASTGTMNTGELFF. CDR3 nucleotide sequence: TGTGCCAGCACCGGGACAATGAACACCGGGGAGCTGTTTTTT.